This T cell receptor (beta chain) was sequenced during a study of shared clonotypes between healthy human individuals. Naive CD8 cells lacked CD45RO and underwent positive selection for CCR7, leaving out terminally differentiated effector memory CD45RA+ cells. Participating donors were healthy, HIV-negative adults free of recent acute infections or vaccinations. With regard to this clone: No antigen is known for it.

Study-wide results and caveats: Shared clonotypes across all four donors exceeded non-shared ones in generation probability.

The genomic DNA of each subset was split evenly across several immunoSEQ plates. Method: immunoSEQ multiplex PCR; TCRdb's copy keeps in-frame clones and lacks some. The data hold about 2,100,000 clones, with 85% to 95% observed a single time. The V end was cut by 0 bases, the J end by 6 bases, with 11 bases between. This CDR3 is built from 14 residues. Germline V gives CDR1 WSHSY, CDR2 SAAADI. This sequence was found in a man in his late teens or twenties in good health. Some clones in this sample may be carry-over from other donors' samples. The sequenced material came from naive CD8+ T cells from PBMCs. The V call is TRBV10-2, the J call TRBJ1-1; D remains unclear. The CDR3 sequence: CASSESARSAEAFF. In DNA form, the CDR3 reads TGCGCCAGCAGTGAGTCGGCAAGGAGCGCTGAAGCTTTCTTT.